This TCR beta chain was documented in a study of cytomegalovirus exposure and HLA in healthy donors. The CDR3 extends over 14 amino acids. Looked up from germline, CDR1 is MNHEY and CDR2 is SMNVEV (reference sequence). V was trimmed by 5 bases and J by 4 bases, leaving 13 bases between them. This clone came up a few times. Antigen: not known. It was with 60 Vbeta and 13 Jbeta primers that the PCR ran. The data were produced by immunoSEQ multiplex PCR, yet TCRdb's version contains in-frame clones alone and is incomplete. In the table there are around 120,000 clones, about 84% of which are singletons. Study-wide results and limits: Later analysis associated a missense DCLRE1C variant with TCR beta V- and J-gene trimming.

The clonotype was recovered from a boy between 10 and 17 years old in good health and CMV-seronegative. This rearrangement joins TRBV27 to TRBJ2-3; D unclear. Material: PBMCs. CDR3 in DNA: TGTGCCAGCAGTCACTCGAGGAGCGCAGATACGCAGTATTTT. Protein: CASSHSRSADTQYF.